This paragraph reports one T cell receptor (beta chain). Participant ages covered roughly 18 to 89 years across 25 or so US areas. Categorization into cohorts depended on clinical history that participants reported. Per the original data handling: Nucleated cell number was recorded as an estimate derived from reference gene primer amplification. The table came from immunoSEQ multiplex PCR; TCRdb's copy has only in-frame clones and leaves some out. V and J calls plus clone size are reproduced from that table; the DNA served to infer D and trimming. The table lists about 210,000 clones, around 90% of them singletons, with approximately 7.3% in the top ten. This entry comes from a study of blood T cell repertoires in COVID-19. Germline V CDR1 and CDR2: SGHNT, YYREEE (reference sequence). Trimming removed 3 bases from V and 16 bases from J; junction bases left unmatched: 8. The CDR3 is 14 amino acids.

The sequence was obtained from a young man in a cohort exposed to, infected with or recovered from COVID-19 (not recorded which). The sequenced material came from PBMCs or T cells enriched from blood (not recorded which). The chain recombines TRBV5-4 with TRBJ2-1, with 15 bases lining up with TRBD2. The CDR3 sequence is CASSSGTSGRIGFF. The CDR3 DNA reads as TGTGCCAGCAGCTCCGGGACTAGCGGGAGGATAGGCTTCTTC.